These 21 T cell receptor beta chains share one sample of origin, sequenced in a study of response to subunit inactivated influenza vaccine. MiXCR was run by TCRdb on the RT-PCR reads, yielding one entry per CDR3 protein. The table has a few hundred thousand distinct CDR3 sequences, 14% seen once. This specimen was PBMCs from blood, taken about 11 days after vaccination. The receptors derive from a middle-aged man who received an inactivated influenza vaccine.

V usage is TRBV28 and J usage is TRBJ2-5, with D tentatively TRBD1 or TRBD2 (5 bases each). The V end lost 5 bases, the J end lost 7 bases, and 17 bases lay between the germline ends. Germline values: CDR1 MDHEN, CDR2 SYDVKM. This CDR3 region has 14 residues. The CDR3 is CASSGPGRWGTQYF. CDR3 bases: TGTGCCAGCAGTGGCCCGGGACGATGGGGGACCCAGTACTTC.

J is TRBJ2-3 and V is TRBV6-6; 9 positions match TRBD2. Germline lookup yields CDR1 MNHNY and CDR2 SVGAGI (reference sequence). This CDR3 is 16 amino acids long. Trimming at V came to 6 bases and at J to 6 bases, leaving 13 bases not matched to a gene. The CDR3 spells CASSRTLAGARDTQYF. CDR3 bases: TGTGCCAGCAGCCGAACCTTAGCGGGGGCCCGTGATACGCAGTATTTT.

The rearrangement uses TRBV20-1 and TRBJ2-7; a possible D gene is TRBD1 (6 bases). The CDR3 is 13 residues long. Trimming took off 3 bases at V and 0 bases at J, with 9 bases between the two ends. Germline V CDR1 and CDR2: DFQATT, SNEGSKA (reference sequence). In DNA form, the CDR3 reads TGCAGTGCTAGGACAGGCAACTCCTACGAGCAGTACTTC. Translation: CSARTGNSYEQYF.

This chain joins TRBV6-2 or TRBV6-3 and TRBJ2-1; D is unclear. This CDR3 comprises 13 residues. Per the germline V gene, CDR1 is MNHEY and CDR2 is SVGEGT. V was trimmed by 4 bases and J by 10 bases, leaving 14 bases between them. The CDR3 loop reads CASSLEVFREQFF. Written as DNA, the CDR3 is TGTGCCAGCAGTTTAGAGGTATTTCGGGAGCAGTTCTTC.

The sample holds a few counts of this clonotype. The CDR3 protein is CSARGRQGIGTEAFF. The CDR3 coding sequence is TGCAGTGCTAGAGGTCGACAGGGAATCGGCACTGAAGCTTTCTTT. This chain uses TRBV20-1 with TRBJ1-1, with 7 bases lining up with TRBD1. CDR1 and CDR2 from the germline V gene are DFQATT and SNEGSKA (reference sequence). This CDR3 is 15 amino acids long. Trimming took 1 base from V and 4 from J; bases not matched to a gene: 9.

The J gene is TRBJ1-1, the V gene TRBV3-1; a weak D match, TRBD1 (6 bases). This CDR3 is 14 amino acids long. The V end lost 4 bases, the J end lost 7 bases, and 16 bases lay between the germline ends. CDR1 LGHDT and CDR2 YNNKEL come from the germline V gene (reference sequence). The CDR3 spells CASSRGQRSYEAFF. For the CDR3, the DNA is TGTGCCAGCAGCCGGGGGCAGAGGTCCTATGAAGCTTTCTTT.

This clonotype came up many times. The CDR3 region has the DNA TGCAGTGCTAGAGGGCTAGCGGGATCCTTACAAGAGACCCAGTACTTC. Encoded protein: CSARGLAGSLQETQYF. V is TRBV20-1 and J is TRBJ2-5; 9 bases map to TRBD2. This CDR3 contains 16 residues. The V segment lost 1 base and the J segment 2 bases; nucleotides outside the gene matches: 8. CDR1 and CDR2 from the germline V gene are DFQATT and SNEGSKA (reference sequence).

Only a few counts were recorded for this clonotype. The V gene is TRBV12-3 or TRBV12-4, the J gene TRBJ2-5, with TRBD2 as a possible D gene (6 bases). This CDR3 has 15 residues. V lost 3 bases, J lost 5 bases, and 16 bases lay in between. CDR3 residues: CASSFSWEAWETQYF. CDR3 bases: TGTGCCAGCAGTTTCTCCTGGGAGGCGTGGGAGACCCAGTACTTC.

This clonotype was observed a few times. The rearrangement uses TRBV24-1 and TRBJ2-1; D not certain. Trimming pared 8 bases from V and 8 bases from J, leaving 15 bases between. CDR1 and CDR2 from the germline V gene are KGHDR and SFDVKD. The CDR3 totals 13 residues. CDR3 in DNA: TGTGCCACCACTATGCCCGGGCAACATGAGCAGTTCTTC. Amino acids: CATTMPGQHEQFF.

A few counts support this clonotype. DNA for the CDR3: TGCGCCAGCAGCATAACCTACAATGAGCAGTTCTTC. Residues: CASSITYNEQFF. This chain joins TRBV10-2 and TRBJ2-1; D not resolved. Trimming shortened V by 6 bases and J by 2 bases, and 5 bases separated the two germline ends. In germline, CDR1 is WSHSY, CDR2 SAAADI. The length of the CDR3 is 12 residues.

This clonotype has at least ten counts. The chain uses TRBV7-9 and TRBJ2-2, with D unresolved. V lost 5 bases to trimming and J lost 4 bases, with 11 bases between them. CDR1 and CDR2 (germline): SEHNR, FQNEAQ (reference sequence). This CDR3 is 14 amino acids long. The CDR3 is CASSPYTTTGELFF. The CDR3 DNA sequence: TGTGCCAGCAGCCCCTACACGACCACCGGGGAGCTGTTTTTT.

In regard to this clonotype: A read error may account for a junction end that differs from germline. CDR3 region: CAISSPTEYSNQPQHF. The CDR3 DNA is TGTGCCATCAGTTCCCCGACGGAATATAGCAATCAGCCCCAGCATTTT. V gene TRBV28 combines with J gene TRBJ1-5; D ambiguous. Germline V gene lookup returns CDR1 MDHEN and CDR2 SYDVKM. The CDR3 sequence is 16 residues long.

The chain recombines TRBV27 with TRBJ2-7; tentative D call: TRBD1 (6 bases). Germline CDR1 is MNHEY and CDR2 is SMNVEV (reference sequence). This CDR3 spans 13 amino acids. Trimming took off 4 bases at V and 6 bases at J, with 13 bases between the two ends. CDR3 sequence (DNA): TGTGCCAGCAGTTCGCTAACAGGGACCGAGCAGTACTTC. Translating gives CASSSLTGTEQYF.

The rearrangement uses TRBV20-1 and TRBJ2-7; possibly TRBD1 for D (6 bases). There are 15 residues in the CDR3. Germline V gene data show CDR1 as DFQATT and CDR2 as SNEGSKA (reference sequence). V lost 0 bases to trimming and J lost 3 bases, with 15 bases between them. The CDR3 loop is CSARDRDTLIYEQYF. CDR3 nucleotide sequence: TGCAGTGCTAGAGATCGGGACACGTTGATCTACGAGCAGTACTTC.

This clonotype was seen ten or more times. The chain links TRBV4-2 to TRBJ1-1; no definite D call. Per the germline V gene, CDR1 is LGHNA and CDR2 is YNFKEQ. The CDR3 runs 13 residues. Deletions cut 4 bases from V and 4 bases from J, with 10 bases between. CDR3 DNA: TGTGCCAGCAGCCTACCTGATCGCACTGAAGCTTTCTTT. Translated, it gives CASSLPDRTEAFF.

The chain combines TRBV15 with TRBJ2-2; D remains ambiguous. The CDR3 is 16 amino acids. The V end was cut by 1 base, the J end by 2 bases, with 11 bases between. In germline, CDR1 is LNHNV, CDR2 YYDKDF (reference sequence). The CDR3 DNA is TGTGCCACCAGCAGAGTTCCAGGAACTAACACCGGGGAGCTGTTTTTT. Translated, it gives CATSRVPGTNTGELFF.

This clonotype was detected only a few times. The chain links TRBV5-1 to TRBJ2-7; D may be TRBD1 or TRBD2 (6 bases each). The germline V gene has CDR1 SGHRS and CDR2 YFSETQ. CDR3 length: 15 amino acids. With 2 bases removed from V and 3 bases from J, the gap between germline ends came to 15 bases. CDR3 bases: TGCGCCAGCAGCTTTAGGGGGGCGCGAGGCTACGAGCAGTACTTC. Translating it yields CASSFRGARGYEQYF.

In this sample, this clonotype turned up a few times. This chain's CDR3 is CSARGQGAAEAFF. The CDR3 bases are TGCAGTGCTCGCGGACAGGGGGCCGCTGAAGCTTTCTTT. The V and J genes are TRBV20-1 and TRBJ1-1; 11 nucleotides align to TRBD1. The germline V gene encodes CDR1 DFQATT and CDR2 SNEGSKA (reference sequence). The CDR3 is 13 residues long. V shed 5 bases and J 6 bases; nucleotides not matched to a gene: 5.

This clonotype has just a few counts. The DNA of the CDR3 is TGCAGTGCTCGCGACCATCGGGGCACCTCTAGCACAGATACGCAGTATTTT. Protein sequence: CSARDHRGTSSTDTQYF. The chain combines TRBV20-1 with TRBJ2-3, with D tentatively TRBD1 or TRBD2 (5 bases each). This CDR3 contains 17 residues. Germline CDR1 is DFQATT and CDR2 is SNEGSKA (reference sequence). Trimming took 5 bases from V and 0 from J, leaving 21 bases between them.

Only a few counts were recorded for this clonotype. The V call is TRBV28, the J call TRBJ2-1; weak D call: TRBD1 (6 bases). V dropped 5 bases and J dropped 12 bases, with 20 bases sitting between them. Germline V gene sequence: CDR1 MDHEN, CDR2 SYDVKM. This CDR3 is 14 amino acids long. CDR3 nucleotide sequence: TGTGCCAGCAGTCTGGGACATCTGGCTCTTTCGCAGTTCTTC. Translated, it gives CASSLGHLALSQFF.

This chain links TRBV7-8 with TRBJ2-5; D remains ambiguous. The germline V gene has CDR1 SGHVS and CDR2 FQNEAQ. V was shortened by 1 base and J by 4 bases, with 13 bases between the two germline ends. The CDR3 sequence is 15 residues long. The CDR3 spells CASSLGPFVLETQYF. Written as DNA, the CDR3 is TGTGCCAGCAGCTTAGGGCCTTTCGTCCTAGAGACCCAGTACTTC.